This entry describes one T cell receptor (beta chain). These data belong to a study of the immune and genomic landscape of osteosarcoma. Study summary: Poor-risk disease predominated: approximately 73% unfavorable response, 60% to 70% deceased. Patients were about 60% male; roughly 80% had localized disease.

Clones were read by immunoSEQ multiplex PCR, and TCRdb kept only the in-frame ones, dropping some. The repertoire holds over a thousand clones, about 68% seen once, with more than 8% in the top ten. V lost 4 bases, J lost 4 bases, and 14 bases lay in between. Per the germline V gene, CDR1 is SNHLY and CDR2 is FYNNEI. The CDR3 is made up of 15 amino acids. The sample comprised primary tumor tissue from the femur. The chain combines TRBV2 with TRBJ1-3; D unresolved. The TCR sequence derives from a young man with osteosarcoma. The CDR3 protein is CASSGGNLRGNTIYF. CDR3 bases: TGTGCCAGCAGTGGTGGGAATTTGAGAGGAAACACCATATATTTT.